This T cell receptor (beta chain) is from a study of blood T cells in healthy people across ages. Notes on the study in general: Diversity of TCR beta per million T cells declined in a roughly linear way with age.

The CDR3 is made up of 15 amino acids. V was trimmed by 6 bases and J by 4 bases, leaving 16 bases between them. This clonotype has only a few counts. Its antigen is unknown. A second PCR, run for roughly 7 to 11 cycles, used a sample-barcoded 5' primer plus a J-beta primer mix. TCRdb analysed the 5' RACE reads with MiXCR anew, one entry per CDR3 protein. Seen here are roughly 700,000 distinct CDR3 sequences, roughly 50% observed once, and the top ten hold about 32%. Extraction of total RNA produced a minimum of 5 micrograms from each sample. The sequencing input was blood. The source of this sequence is a woman in her fifties or sixties in good health. The chain is built from TRBV12-3 or TRBV12-4 and TRBJ2-1; a possible D gene is TRBD1 (5 bases). CDR3 in DNA: TGTGCCAGCAGCGACCAGGGCTCAGCATACAATGAGCAGTTCTTC. Translated: CASSDQGSAYNEQFF.